This T cell receptor beta chain derives from a study of T cell responses to AZD1222 COVID-19 vaccine. Germline loops: CDR1 MNHEY, CDR2 SMNVEV (reference sequence). The CDR3 totals 16 residues. After removal of 5 bases from V and 5 bases from J, the junction contained 8 bases not matched to a gene. Study-wide points: Spike as a whole was targeted by vaccine-associated CD4 TCRs, dominant at 160-218 and 743-854.

Generated by immunoSEQ multiplex PCR, the TCRdb table keeps only in-frame clones and is missing some. This sample has 60,000 to 65,000 clones, with roughly 84% found just once. To note about this clone: Its antigen is unidentified.

The starting material was peripheral blood, obtained on day 0 of AZD1222 vaccination. V is TRBV27 and J is TRBJ2-2, with 10 bases that match TRBD1. The sequence derives from an adult in good health. CDR3 bases: TGTGCCAGCAGTGGCCTCGACAGGGGGCGGACCGGGGAGCTGTTTTTT. Its protein product is CASSGLDRGRTGELFF.